The 22 T cell receptor beta chains listed next were all sequenced from one sample in a study of CD8 T cells in ankylosing spondylitis. TCRdb recomputed calls from the 5' RACE reads with MiXCR, one row per CDR3 protein. The sample lists roughly 370,000 distinct CDR3 sequences, around 20% occurring once. Their specific antigens are unknown. Study findings and constraints: About 8 highly homologous variants made up a TCR beta motif, and this motif appeared characteristic of ankylosing spondylitis blood.

The specimen was blood, either unsorted or a sorted T cell fraction (not recorded which). The receptor set was obtained from a male donor with ankylosing spondylitis.

This clonotype appeared many times. V is TRBV29-1 and J is TRBJ2-1, with 8 nucleotides matching TRBD2. CDR3 length equals 14 residues. Trimming removed 7 bases from V and 4 bases from J; junction bases left unmatched: 9. Germline assignment: CDR1 SQVTM and CDR2 ANQGSEA. Here the CDR3 DNA reads TGCAGCGCGCACGGGAGGGCTTCATACAATGAGCAGTTCTTC. As protein: CSAHGRASYNEQFF.

This clonotype was seen a few times. This chain joins TRBV6-2 or TRBV6-3 and TRBJ1-5; D call uncertain. Germline V CDR1 and CDR2: MNHEY, SVGEGT. CDR3 size: 13 residues. V lost 5 bases and J 5 bases, leaving 10 bases between the germline ends. The CDR3 loop reads CASSPNTYQPQHF. CDR3 nucleotide sequence: TGTGCCAGCAGTCCTAACACCTATCAGCCCCAGCATTTT.

The V and J genes are TRBV18 and TRBJ2-5, with D possibly being TRBD1 (5 bases). V lost 2 bases and J lost 1, with 11 bases in between. The length of the CDR3 is 15 residues. The germline CDR1 and CDR2 sequences are KGHSH and LQKENI. The CDR3 DNA sequence: TGTGCCAGCTCACCAAAGACAGCCTCCCAAGAGACCCAGTACTTC. Translating it yields CASSPKTASQETQYF.

The sample holds a few counts of this clonotype. The chain employs TRBV5-6 and TRBJ2-2; no firm D call. The CDR3 is made up of 13 amino acids. The ends were cut back, 3 bases at V and 6 bases at J, with 9 bases in the middle. Germline V gives CDR1 SGHDT, CDR2 YYEEEE. Here the CDR3 DNA reads TGTGCCAGCAGCTCAAGGGCCCCCGGGGAGCTGTTTTTT. It is translated as CASSSRAPGELFF.

This clonotype has just a few counts. The genes are TRBV19 and TRBJ2-1; tentatively, D is TRBD2 (6 bases). Per the germline V gene, CDR1 is LNHDA and CDR2 is SQIVND (reference sequence). Trimming left V 3 bases short and J 8 bases short, with 17 bases between. The CDR3 has 15 residues. The CDR3 bases are TGTGCCAGTAGTATCCTCTGGCGGGATTTTGATGAGCAGTTCTTC. This sequence encodes CASSILWRDFDEQFF. Complete variable domain (other parts from reference TRBV19 and TRBJ2-1): DGGITQSPKYLFRKEGQNVTLSCEQNLNHDAMYWYRQDPGQGLRLIYYSQIVNDFQKGDIAEGYSVSREKKESFPLTVTSAQKNPTAFYLCASSILWRDFDEQFFGPGTRLTVL.

J is TRBJ1-4 and V is TRBV12-3 or TRBV12-4; 11 nucleotides line up with TRBD1. The CDR3 has 16 amino acids. V trimming: 5 bases; J trimming: 1 base; junction bases outside the gene matches: 3. The CDR3 region is CASSRDRGGTNEKLFF. CDR3 nucleotides: TGTGCCAGCAGTCGGGACAGGGGGGGAACTAATGAAAAACTGTTTTTT.

The chain uses TRBV2 and TRBJ2-2, with D tentatively TRBD1 (5 bases). With 11 bases removed from V and 0 bases from J, the gap between germline ends came to 13 bases. This CDR3 region has 14 residues. Germline loops: CDR1 SNHLY, CDR2 FYNNEI. CDR3 sequence: CASKDTTNTGELFF. DNA of the CDR3: TGTGCCTCAAAGGACACCACGAACACCGGGGAGCTGTTTTTT. The variable domain in full, completed from reference TRBV2 and TRBJ2-2, reads EPEVTQTPSHQVTQMGQEVILRCVPISNHLYFYWYRQILGQKVEFLVSFYNNEISEKSEIFDDQFSVERPDGSNFTLKIRSTKLEDSAMYFCASKDTTNTGELFFGEGSRLTVL.

The table lists this clonotype with many counts. The CDR3 DNA is TGCAGTGCTGACCCGGGACTAGCGGGAGCTGAGCAGTTCTTC. Residues: CSADPGLAGAEQFF. J is TRBJ2-1 and V is TRBV20-1; 14 bases agree with TRBD2. The CDR3 is 14 amino acids. Germline V lookup: CDR1 DFQATT, CDR2 SNEGSKA (reference sequence). The ends lost 5 bases at V and 9 bases at J; junction bases unmatched: 6.

The chain recombines TRBV12-3 or TRBV12-4 with TRBJ2-3; 7 positions agree with TRBD1. The J segment lost 5 bases and the V segment lost 6 bases, leaving 5 bases of the junction unmatched. The CDR3 has 13 residues. DNA of the CDR3: TGTGCCAGCAGAGGGGGCACGAAAGATACGCAGTATTTT. Encoded protein: CASRGGTKDTQYF.

This clonotype was picked up a small number of times. The V gene is TRBV5-1, the J gene TRBJ2-7; D possibly matches TRBD1 or TRBD2 (5 bases each). The CDR3 sequence is 13 residues long. V lost 1 base, J lost 6 bases, and 11 bases lay in between. Germline lookup yields CDR1 SGHRS and CDR2 YFSETQ. This chain's CDR3 is CASSLRAGGEQYF. The CDR3 DNA follows: TGCGCCAGCAGCTTGCGGGCTGGGGGCGAGCAGTACTTC.

The chain couples TRBV10-3 to TRBJ1-1; D not certain. Germline V gene lookup returns CDR1 ENHRY and CDR2 SYGVKD. The germline V and J ends were trimmed by 10 bases and 1 base, with 13 bases remaining between them. There are 13 residues in the CDR3. CDR3 in amino acids: CATNLRRNTEAFF. The CDR3 nucleotides read TGTGCCACCAACCTAAGACGGAACACTGAAGCTTTCTTT.

This clonotype was counted only a few times. The chain uses TRBV15 and TRBJ2-2, with D perhaps TRBD1 (6 bases). V was cut by 1 base and J by 3 bases, with 9 bases left in between. The CDR3 covers 15 residues. The germline CDR1 and CDR2 sequences are LNHNV and YYDKDF (reference sequence). For the CDR3, the DNA is TGTGCCACCAGCAGAGGACAGGCGGACACCGGGGAGCTGTTTTTT. The encoded protein is CATSRGQADTGELFF. Looking up the rest from reference TRBV15 and TRBJ2-2 gives the full variable domain: DAMVIQNPRYQVTQFGKPVTLSCSQTLNHNVMYWYQQKSSQAPKLLFHYYDKDFNNEADTPDNFQSRRPNTSFCFLDIRSPGLGDTAMYLCATSRGQADTGELFFGEGSRLTVL.

This clonotype was seen a few times. V gene TRBV20-1 combines with J gene TRBJ2-7; a possible D gene is TRBD2 (5 bases). Trimming pared 6 bases from V and 4 bases from J, leaving 16 bases between. The CDR3 contains 13 residues. Germline V gives CDR1 DFQATT, CDR2 SNEGSKA (reference sequence). CDR3 residues: CSALLAGVYEQYF. The CDR3 DNA reads as TGCAGTGCCCTACTGGCGGGCGTATACGAGCAGTACTTC.

The table lists this clonotype with a few counts. The chain recombines TRBV15 with TRBJ1-3, with 7 nucleotides matching TRBD1. Germline-derived CDR1 and CDR2 are LNHNV and YYDKDF (reference sequence). This CDR3 contains 15 residues. V was pared by 3 bases and J by 3 bases, with 5 bases of the junction left unmatched. The CDR3 reads CATSRITGDGNTIYF. The CDR3 coding sequence is TGTGCCACCAGCAGGATCACAGGGGATGGAAACACCATATATTTT.

V and J are TRBV19 and TRBJ2-3, with D unresolved. Germline V gene lookup returns CDR1 LNHDA and CDR2 SQIVND (reference sequence). CDR3 length equals 13 residues. Trimming cost V 1 base and J 5 bases, with 7 bases left between them. The CDR3 here is CASSIGYGDTQYF. The CDR3 DNA reads TGTGCCAGTAGTATAGGATATGGAGATACGCAGTATTTT. Combining the CDR3 with reference TRBV19 and TRBJ2-3 gives the whole variable domain DGGITQSPKYLFRKEGQNVTLSCEQNLNHDAMYWYRQDPGQGLRLIYYSQIVNDFQKGDIAEGYSVSREKKESFPLTVTSAQKNPTAFYLCASSIGYGDTQYFGPGTRLTVL.

This sequence joins TRBV3-1 and TRBJ2-5; D gene uncertain. CDR3 length equals 12 residues. Germline V gene lookup returns CDR1 LGHDT and CDR2 YNNKEL (reference sequence). The V end lost 2 bases, the J end lost 4 bases, and 5 bases lay between the germline ends. The CDR3 sequence: CASSQSIETQYF. The CDR3, as DNA: TGTGCCAGCAGCCAATCGATAGAGACCCAGTACTTC.

This rearrangement joins TRBV7-2 to TRBJ2-5; D may correspond to TRBD1 or TRBD2 (5 bases each). Germline CDR1 and CDR2: SGHTA and FQGNSA. The CDR3 extends over 14 amino acids. V was trimmed by 5 bases and J by 5 bases, leaving 15 bases between them. The CDR3: CASSRTGTAETQYF. As DNA, the CDR3 is TGTGCCAGCAGCCGCACCGGGACGGCCGAGACCCAGTACTTC.

The chain links TRBV11-3 to TRBJ2-5, with 8 bases matching TRBD2. The junction had 12 bases not matched to a gene; V was cut back by 4 bases and J by 5 bases. Germline V gene lookup returns CDR1 SGHNT and CDR2 YENEEA. The CDR3 sequence is 16 residues long. CDR3 nucleotides: TGTGCCAGCAGCTCCGGGACTAGGGGATTCGGGGAGACCCAGTACTTC. It translates to CASSSGTRGFGETQYF.

V usage is TRBV2 and J usage is TRBJ2-7; TRBD2 matches 11 bases. J was trimmed by 3 bases and V by 3 bases; bases with no gene match: 4. The CDR3 covers 15 residues. The germline V gene has CDR1 SNHLY and CDR2 FYNNEI. The CDR3 sequence: CASSELAGGLYEQYF. DNA of the CDR3: TGTGCCAGCAGTGAGTTAGCGGGAGGGCTCTACGAGCAGTACTTC.

The gene calls are TRBV11-2 and TRBJ1-5; 10 bases align to TRBD1. Germline CDR1 SGHAT, CDR2 FQNNGV. The V segment lost 0 bases and the J segment 1 base; nucleotides outside the gene matches: 6. The CDR3 spans 18 residues. The CDR3 nucleotides are TGTGCCAGCAGCTTAGAGGGACAGGGGTTAAAGAGCAATCAGCCCCAGCATTTT. This encodes CASSLEGQGLKSNQPQHF.

The V and J genes are TRBV20-1 and TRBJ2-1, with unresolved D. CDR1 is DFQATT, CDR2 SNEGSKA, per germline (reference sequence). This CDR3 has 12 amino acids. Trimming cost V 3 bases and J 10 bases, with 13 bases left between them. The CDR3 region has the DNA TGCAGTGCTAGTATTGGGGTGAGGGAGCAGTTCTTC. This translates into CSASIGVREQFF.

This clonotype was detected a few times. The V and J genes are TRBV4-2 and TRBJ2-1; 12 bases are shared with TRBD2. The V and J ends lost 4 bases and 5 bases, in that order; junction bases with no gene match: 12. Germline assignment: CDR1 LGHNA and CDR2 YNFKEQ. This CDR3 comprises 18 residues. Here the CDR3 DNA reads TGTGCCAGCAGCCGCGACGTAGGACTAGCGGGATCTAACAATGAGCAGTTCTTC. Translation gives CASSRDVGLAGSNNEQFF.